This T cell receptor beta chain was sequenced in a study of regulatory T cells in long-lasting Graves disease (dated by TCRdb to 2020 to 2023). For the wider study: Patients with newly diagnosed Graves' disease had been on antithyroid drugs for under 3 months. Patients with persistent Graves' disease were compared with patients with newly diagnosed Graves' disease using TCR sequencing and RNA sequencing of peripheral blood. TCR sequencing covered roughly 13 persistent and roughly 20 newly diagnosed Graves' disease patients, approximately 33 samples in total. The study was registered as a clinical trial and conducted in China. What the research found in general, with its limitations: Compared with newly diagnosed patients, persistent Graves' disease patients had lower TCR Shannon entropy and fewer highly expanded clones, which suggests clonal expansion. Persistent disease showed preferential use of TRBV28, TRBJ1-2 and TRBJ2-5, whereas newly diagnosed disease favored TRBV20-1 and TRBJ2-1. Sequencing and analysis were restricted to the TCR beta chain. The authors noted that the small sample size was a limitation that may lower accuracy. The study examined only peripheral blood because the primary lesion, thyroid tissue, could not be accessed. Persistent patients shared more public clonotypes among themselves (around 2,800) than newly diagnosed patients did (over 900).

According to the study, the label for this sample's time point signals: newly diagnosed GD, antithyroid drugs for less than 3 months. For both TCR sequencing and RNA sequencing, RNA was extracted from PBMCs using TRIzol. The diagnosis of Graves' disease followed American Thyroid Association guidelines. The patients came from an endocrinology department in Xi'an, China. Each patient gave 7 to 9.5 milliliters of peripheral blood, collected in an EDTA anticoagulant tube. Ficoll Paque Plus density gradient separation was used to isolate PBMCs, and no further T cell sorting was done. An Agilent 2100 Bioanalyzer and agarose gel were used to assess RNA quality, and a NanoDrop 2000 was used to measure RNA concentration. This clonotype was seen many times. Its antigen specificity is not known. Per-nucleotide qualities are absent, and no much larger clonotype sits a single base away. The CDR1 and CDR2 encoded by the germline V gene are MDHEN and SYDVKM. From the cysteine through the phenylalanine, the CDR3 covers 14 amino acids. The entry retains the CDR3 DNA only, 42 bases that are in frame from base 1. Cut back by 7 bases and 0 bases, the V and J ends lie 12 bases apart.

Library prep was done by multiplex PCR. The data were produced on an Illumina HiSeq 4000. CDR3 regions were amplified by Arm-PCR with iRepertoire HTBI primers to construct TCR beta libraries. Before sequencing, the PCR products underwent gel purification. The published analysis was carried out like this. Gene usage analysis of CDR3 amino acid clonotypes relied on the 60 or so TRBV and 13 to 15 TRBJ segments identified across samples. COPE and FqMerger were used to merge the filtered high-quality paired reads into contigs. BLAST was used to align contigs to IMGT TRBV, TRBD and TRBJ reference genes, and CDR3 was defined according to IMGT. Highly expanded clones were defined as clonotypes with a frequency above 0.1%. Repertoire diversity was measured by Shannon entropy, and V-J evenness by the Gini coefficient. A clonotype found in more than one individual was treated as public. The raw public data were reprocessed by TCRdb itself: fastp quality trimming at Q25, MiXCR clonotype calling, in-frame beta chains only. Rows merge per CDR3 protein into single entries with the most common DNA and genes. These V and J calls derive from TCRdb rather than the authors' analysis. In all, the sample holds over 300,000 distinct CDR3 sequences, and 15% of those were seen once. 22% of the sample goes to the ten largest clones.

The chain employs TRBV28 and TRBJ1-1; TRBD1 could be the D gene, as 6 bases match. This sequence originates from a female donor with Graves disease. The specimen comprised peripheral blood mononuclear cells (PBMCs), sampled at new diagnosis, from a patient treated with antithyroid drugs. The CDR3 region: CASMIGQMNTEAFF. The DNA sequence is as follows: TGTGCCAGCATGATAGGACAGATGAACACTGAAGCTTTCTTT.